Given below is one TCR beta chain in context. The sample originates from a study of shared clonotypes between healthy human individuals. Between the trimmed V and J ends, which lost 1 base and 7 bases, there was a span of 14 bases. The length of the CDR3 is 15 residues. From germline, CDR1 is SGHKS and CDR2 YYEKEE (reference sequence). Libraries were prepared by immunoSEQ multiplex PCR; TCRdb keeps only in-frame clonotypes and omits some of them. Altogether fewer than 1.8 million clones are present, about 98.5% being singletons, with the ten largest covering around 0.38%. This clonotype was obtained from a man in his thirties or forties in good health. The rearrangement uses TRBV5-5 and TRBJ1-4, with TRBD1 as a possible D gene (5 bases). The sample was naive CD4+ T cells sorted from blood. Stated subset: CD45RA+ positively selected. CDR3 coding DNA: TGTGCCAGCAGCTTGCGGGGGGTAAGGGGTGAAAAACTGTTTTTT. Translating gives CASSLRGVRGEKLFF.